These 2 T cell receptor beta chains were sequenced from one sample in a study of blood T cells in healthy people across ages. A second PCR, run for 7 to 11 cycles, used a sample-barcoded 5' primer plus a J-beta primer mix. TCRdb re-called the 5' RACE reads with MiXCR, one entry per CDR3 protein. Of hundreds of thousands of distinct CDR3 sequences in the sample, 40% to 50% are singletons; the top ten hold 25% to 35%. The specimen sequenced was blood. The receptor source for this set is an elderly man in good health.

This clonotype was detected ten times or more. The chain combines TRBV7-2 with TRBJ2-3; D might be TRBD2 (6 bases). Germline assignment: CDR1 SGHTA and CDR2 FQGNSA. CDR3 length: 14 residues. V lost 5 bases and J 2 bases, leaving 11 bases between the germline ends. The CDR3 reads CASSPLANTDTQYF. The CDR3 DNA reads as TGTGCCAGCAGCCCACTAGCAAACACAGATACGCAGTATTTT.

This clonotype has just a few counts. The rearrangement links TRBV10-2 to TRBJ2-7; perhaps TRBD1 as D (6 bases). The CDR3 extends over 18 amino acids. With 4 bases removed from V and 0 bases from J, the gap between germline ends came to 22 bases. Germline CDR1 reads WSHSY; CDR2 reads SAAADI. The DNA for the CDR3 is TGCGCCAGCAGTGTCAGGGGCCGGTTCCTTGGAAGCTCCTACGAGCAGTACTTC. Its translation is CASSVRGRFLGSSYEQYF.